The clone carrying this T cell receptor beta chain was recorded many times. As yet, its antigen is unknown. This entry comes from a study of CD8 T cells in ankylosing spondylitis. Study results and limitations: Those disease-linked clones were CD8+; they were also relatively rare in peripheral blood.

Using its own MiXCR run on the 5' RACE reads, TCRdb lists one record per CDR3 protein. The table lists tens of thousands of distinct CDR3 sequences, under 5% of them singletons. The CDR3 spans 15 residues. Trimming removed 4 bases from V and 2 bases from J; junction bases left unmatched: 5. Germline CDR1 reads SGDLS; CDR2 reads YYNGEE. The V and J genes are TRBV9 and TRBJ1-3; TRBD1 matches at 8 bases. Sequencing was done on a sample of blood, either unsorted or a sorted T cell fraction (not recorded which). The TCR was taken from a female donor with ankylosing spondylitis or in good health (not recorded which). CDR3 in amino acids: CASSRSTGAGNTIYF. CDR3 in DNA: TGTGCCAGCAGCAGATCGACAGGGGCTGGAAACACCATATATTTT.